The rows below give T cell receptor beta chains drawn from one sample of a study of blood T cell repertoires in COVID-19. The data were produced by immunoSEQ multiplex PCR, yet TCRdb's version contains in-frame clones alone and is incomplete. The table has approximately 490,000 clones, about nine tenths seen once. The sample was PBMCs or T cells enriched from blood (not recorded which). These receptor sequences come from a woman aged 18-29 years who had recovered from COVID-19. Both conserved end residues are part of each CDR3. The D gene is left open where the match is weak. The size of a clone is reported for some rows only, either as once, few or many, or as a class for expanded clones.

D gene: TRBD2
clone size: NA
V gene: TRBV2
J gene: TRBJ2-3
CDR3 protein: CASSEKASGGTDTQYF
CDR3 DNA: TGTGCCAGCAGTGAAAAGGCTAGCGGGGGCACAGATACGCAGTATTTT

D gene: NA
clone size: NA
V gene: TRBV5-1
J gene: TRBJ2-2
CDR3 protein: CASSLGLAAGELFF
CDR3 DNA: TGCGCCAGCAGCTTGGGGCTAGCCGCCGGGGAGCTGTTTTTT

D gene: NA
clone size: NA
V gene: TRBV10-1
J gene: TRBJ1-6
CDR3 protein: CASSESTGPLHF
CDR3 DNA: TGCGCCAGCAGTGAGTCGACGGGGCCCCTCCACTTT

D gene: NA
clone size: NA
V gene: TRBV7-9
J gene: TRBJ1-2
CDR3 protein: CASSPEGRGHDGYTF
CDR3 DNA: TGTGCCAGCAGCCCGGAGGGGCGGGGCCACGATGGCTACACCTTC

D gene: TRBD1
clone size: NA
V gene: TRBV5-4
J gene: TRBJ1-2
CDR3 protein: CASTGGQAPHGYTF
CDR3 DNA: TGTGCCAGCACCGGGGGACAGGCCCCTCATGGCTACACCTTC

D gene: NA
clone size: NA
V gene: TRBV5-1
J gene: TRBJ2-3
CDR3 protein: CASSPQGDTQYF
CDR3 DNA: TGCGCCAGCAGCCCCCAGGGAGATACGCAGTATTTT

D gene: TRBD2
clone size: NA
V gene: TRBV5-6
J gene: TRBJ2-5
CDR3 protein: CASSLGLAGGGETQYF
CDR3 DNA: TGTGCCAGCAGCTTGGGACTAGCGGGGGGCGGGGAGACCCAGTACTTC

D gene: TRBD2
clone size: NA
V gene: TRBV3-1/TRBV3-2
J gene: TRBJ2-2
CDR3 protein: CASSHNGGGEELFF
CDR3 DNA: TGTGCCAGCAGCCATAATGGCGGGGGGGAGGAGCTGTTTTTT

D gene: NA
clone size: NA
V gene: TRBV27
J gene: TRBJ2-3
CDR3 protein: CASRSGAGGTDTQYF
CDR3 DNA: TGTGCCAGCCGCTCGGGGGCGGGGGGCACAGATACGCAGTATTTT

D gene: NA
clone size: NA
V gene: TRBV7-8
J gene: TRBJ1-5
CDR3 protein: CASSGDSGNQPQHF
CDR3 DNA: TGTGCCAGCAGCGGGGACTCAGGCAATCAGCCCCAGCATTTT

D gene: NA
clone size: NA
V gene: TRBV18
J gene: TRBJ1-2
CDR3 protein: CASSPQFGGAYGYTF
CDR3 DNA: TGTGCCAGCTCACCACAATTTGGGGGCGCCTATGGCTACACCTTC

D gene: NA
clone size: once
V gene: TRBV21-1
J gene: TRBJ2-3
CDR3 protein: CASNHPPGDETDTQYF
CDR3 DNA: TGTGCCAGCAACCACCCCCCAGGGGACGAGACAGATACGCAGTATTTT

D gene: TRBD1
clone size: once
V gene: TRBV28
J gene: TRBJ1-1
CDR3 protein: CASRAPGQARTEAFF
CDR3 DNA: TGTGCCAGCAGAGCACCGGGACAGGCACGCACTGAAGCTTTCTTT

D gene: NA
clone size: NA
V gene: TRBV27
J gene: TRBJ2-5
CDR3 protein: CASSLTRGNGETQYF
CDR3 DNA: TGTGCCAGCAGTTTAACCCGGGGGAATGGAGAGACCCAGTACTTC

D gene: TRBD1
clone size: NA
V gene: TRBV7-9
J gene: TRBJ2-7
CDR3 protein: CASSPLGDRSSYEQYF
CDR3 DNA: TGTGCCAGCAGCCCCCTGGGGGACAGATCTTCCTACGAGCAGTACTTC

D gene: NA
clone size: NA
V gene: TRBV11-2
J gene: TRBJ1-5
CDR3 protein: CASSPEPGQPQHF
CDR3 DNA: TGTGCCAGCAGCCCTGAACCGGGGCAGCCCCAGCATTTT

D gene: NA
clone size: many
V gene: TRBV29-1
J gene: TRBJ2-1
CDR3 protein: CSVIISLLEYNEQFF
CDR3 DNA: TGCAGCGTGATCATTAGTCTTCTGGAGTACAATGAGCAGTTCTTC

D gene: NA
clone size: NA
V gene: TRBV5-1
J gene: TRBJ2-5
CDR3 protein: CASSPGYQETQYF
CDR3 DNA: TGCGCCAGCAGCCCCGGGTACCAAGAGACCCAGTACTTC

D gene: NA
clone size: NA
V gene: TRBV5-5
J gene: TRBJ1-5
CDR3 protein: CASSAGGSDQPQHF
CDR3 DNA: TGTGCCAGCAGCGCCGGGGGATCCGATCAGCCCCAGCATTTT

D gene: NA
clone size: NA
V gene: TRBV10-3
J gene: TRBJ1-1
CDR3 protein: CAISEPYLDRNTEAFF
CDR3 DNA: TGTGCCATCAGTGAGCCGTACCTGGACAGGAACACTGAAGCTTTCTTT

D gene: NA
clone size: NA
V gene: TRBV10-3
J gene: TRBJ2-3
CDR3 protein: CAISDNLGGTGDTQYF
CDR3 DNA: TGTGCCATCAGTGATAATTTGGGGGGAACAGGAGATACGCAGTATTTT

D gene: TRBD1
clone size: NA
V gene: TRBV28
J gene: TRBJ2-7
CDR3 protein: CASSPIGQGLSYEQYF
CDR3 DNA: TGTGCCAGCAGTCCAATAGGACAGGGGCTCTCCTACGAGCAGTACTTC

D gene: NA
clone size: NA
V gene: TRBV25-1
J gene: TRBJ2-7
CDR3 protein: CASSENTYEQYF
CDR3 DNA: TGTGCCAGCAGTGAGAACACCTACGAGCAGTACTTC

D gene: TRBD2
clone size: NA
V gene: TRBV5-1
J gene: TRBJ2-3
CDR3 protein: CASSLASGASTDTQYF
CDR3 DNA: TGCGCCAGCAGCTTGGCGAGCGGGGCCAGCACAGATACGCAGTATTTT

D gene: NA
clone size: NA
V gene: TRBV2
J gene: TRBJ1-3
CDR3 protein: CASSESMKGHISGNTIYF
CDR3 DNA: TGTGCCAGCAGTGAAAGTATGAAGGGACACATCTCTGGAAACACCATATATTTT

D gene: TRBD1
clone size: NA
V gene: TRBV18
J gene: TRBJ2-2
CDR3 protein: CASSPGTGARTGELFF
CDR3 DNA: TGTGCCAGCTCACCTGGGACAGGGGCGAGGACCGGGGAGCTGTTTTTT

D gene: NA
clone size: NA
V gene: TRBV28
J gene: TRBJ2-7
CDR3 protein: CASSIPGGAYEQYF
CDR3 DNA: TGTGCCAGCAGCATCCCCGGAGGGGCCTACGAGCAGTACTTC

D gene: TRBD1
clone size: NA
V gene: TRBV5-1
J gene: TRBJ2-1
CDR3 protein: CASSSLTGTGGYNEQFF
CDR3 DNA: TGCGCCAGCAGCTCCCTTACCGGGACAGGGGGCTACAATGAGCAGTTCTTC

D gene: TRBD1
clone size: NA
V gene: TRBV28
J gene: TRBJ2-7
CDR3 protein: CASSFSSRAGGTYEQYF
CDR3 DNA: TGTGCCAGCAGTTTCTCCTCTCGGGCAGGGGGTACCTACGAGCAGTACTTC

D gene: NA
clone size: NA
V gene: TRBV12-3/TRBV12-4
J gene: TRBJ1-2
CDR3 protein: CASSLRHGYTF
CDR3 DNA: TGTGCCAGCAGCCTCAGGCATGGCTACACCTTC

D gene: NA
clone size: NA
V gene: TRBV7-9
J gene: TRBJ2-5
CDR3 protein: CASSFLGRLVMETQYF
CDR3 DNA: TGTGCCAGCAGCTTCCTTGGTAGGCTAGTCATGGAGACCCAGTACTTC

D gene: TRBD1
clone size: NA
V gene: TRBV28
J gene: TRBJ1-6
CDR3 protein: CASSSGQGRGNSPLHF
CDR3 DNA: TGTGCCAGCAGTTCCGGACAGGGAAGAGGAAATTCACCCCTCCACTTT

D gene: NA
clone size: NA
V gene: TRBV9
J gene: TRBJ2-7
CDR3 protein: CASSVGGGEVFGEQYF
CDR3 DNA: TGTGCCAGCAGCGTAGGAGGCGGGGAGGTCTTTGGGGAGCAGTACTTC

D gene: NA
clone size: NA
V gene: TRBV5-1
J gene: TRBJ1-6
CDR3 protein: CASSSGGFNSPLHF
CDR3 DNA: TGCGCCAGCAGCTCCGGGGGTTTCAATTCACCCCTCCACTTT

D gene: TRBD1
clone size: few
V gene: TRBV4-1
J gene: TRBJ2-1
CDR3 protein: CASSRVDRGPIDEQFF
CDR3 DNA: TGCGCCAGCAGCCGAGTGGACAGGGGGCCTATCGATGAGCAGTTCTTC

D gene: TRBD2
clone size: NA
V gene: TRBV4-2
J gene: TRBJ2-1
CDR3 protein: CASSQGGLAYNEQFF
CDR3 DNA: TGTGCCAGCAGCCAAGGGGGACTAGCATACAATGAGCAGTTCTTC

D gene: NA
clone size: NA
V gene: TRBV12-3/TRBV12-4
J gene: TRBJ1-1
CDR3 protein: CASKPQVWTEAFF
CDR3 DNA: TGTGCCAGCAAGCCGCAGGTTTGGACTGAAGCTTTCTTT

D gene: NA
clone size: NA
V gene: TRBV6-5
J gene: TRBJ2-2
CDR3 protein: CASSYRGLNTGELFF
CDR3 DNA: TGTGCCAGCAGTTACAGGGGTTTGAACACCGGGGAGCTGTTTTTT

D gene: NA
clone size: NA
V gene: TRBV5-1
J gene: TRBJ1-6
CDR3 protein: CASSLGAGVNNSPLHF
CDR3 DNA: TGCGCCAGCAGCTTGGGAGCGGGGGTTAATAATTCACCCCTCCACTTT

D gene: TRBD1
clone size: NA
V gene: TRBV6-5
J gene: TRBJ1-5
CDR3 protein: CATLLRTGLNQPQHF
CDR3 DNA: TGTGCCACACTTTTGAGGACAGGCCTCAATCAGCCCCAGCATTTT

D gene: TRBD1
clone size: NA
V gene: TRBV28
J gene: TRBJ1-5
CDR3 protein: CASSSRGHNQPQHF
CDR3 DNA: TGTGCCAGCAGCTCCAGGGGGCACAATCAGCCCCAGCATTTT

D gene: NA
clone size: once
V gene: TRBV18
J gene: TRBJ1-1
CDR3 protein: CASSPPGLQNTEAFF
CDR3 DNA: TGTGCCAGCTCACCACCGGGACTCCAGAACACTGAAGCTTTCTTT

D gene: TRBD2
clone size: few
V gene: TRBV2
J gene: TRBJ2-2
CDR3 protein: CASSQLAGADGGELFF
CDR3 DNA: TGTGCCAGCAGTCAACTAGCGGGGGCTGACGGCGGGGAGCTGTTTTTT

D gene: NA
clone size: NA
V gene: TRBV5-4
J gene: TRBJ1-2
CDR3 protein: CASSLIAGEGYGYTF
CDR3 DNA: TGTGCCAGCAGCTTAATAGCAGGGGAGGGCTATGGCTACACCTTC

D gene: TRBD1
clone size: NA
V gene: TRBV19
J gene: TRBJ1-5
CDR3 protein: CASTPGQGTWPQHF
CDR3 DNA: TGTGCCAGTACTCCCGGACAGGGAACCTGGCCCCAGCATTTT

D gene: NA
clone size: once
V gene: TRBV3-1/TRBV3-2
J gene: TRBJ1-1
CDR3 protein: CASSPFVWEFTEAFF
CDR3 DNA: TGTGCCAGCAGCCCCTTCGTTTGGGAGTTCACTGAAGCTTTCTTT

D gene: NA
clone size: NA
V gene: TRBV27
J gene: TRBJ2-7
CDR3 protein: CASSLSSYGSYEQYF
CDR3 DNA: TGTGCCAGCAGTTTATCGAGCTACGGCTCCTACGAGCAGTACTTC

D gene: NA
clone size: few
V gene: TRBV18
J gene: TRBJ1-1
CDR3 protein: CASSPAGERTEAFF
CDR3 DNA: TGTGCCAGCTCACCAGCAGGGGAAAGGACTGAAGCTTTCTTT